A selection of T cell receptor beta chains follows, all from one sample in a study of blood T cell repertoires in COVID-19. The data were produced by immunoSEQ multiplex PCR, yet TCRdb's version contains in-frame clones alone and is incomplete. Among under 95,000 clones listed, more than 65% were seen once. Sequenced material: peripheral blood. The receptors were gathered from a man in his fifties with acute or convalescent COVID-19. CDR3s include the opening cysteine and the closing phenylalanine or tryptophan. D genes are given only for firm matches. Clone sizes are given selectively: once, few, many, or a class where the clone is expanded.

J gene: TRBJ1-1
V gene: TRBV4-2
clone size: NA
D gene: NA
CDR3 protein: CASSQIPAGVRTEAFF
CDR3 DNA: TGTGCCAGCAGCCAAATTCCTGCGGGGGTCCGCACTGAAGCTTTCTTT

J gene: TRBJ1-4
V gene: TRBV28
clone size: NA
D gene: NA
CDR3 protein: CASGLIPRRTNEKLFF
CDR3 DNA: TGTGCCAGCGGACTAATACCTAGAAGGACTAATGAAAAACTGTTTTTT

J gene: TRBJ2-1
V gene: TRBV28
clone size: NA
D gene: TRBD2
CDR3 protein: CASSSGTSGRYYNEQFF
CDR3 DNA: TGTGCCAGCAGCAGTGGGACTAGCGGGAGGTATTACAATGAGCAGTTCTTC

J gene: TRBJ2-1
V gene: TRBV5-1
clone size: once
D gene: TRBD1
CDR3 protein: CASSRTGAIEGEQFF
CDR3 DNA: TGCGCCAGCAGCCGGACAGGGGCGATAGAGGGTGAGCAGTTCTTC

J gene: TRBJ2-7
V gene: TRBV3-1/TRBV3-2
clone size: NA
D gene: TRBD1
CDR3 protein: CASSENGDRGPYEQYF
CDR3 DNA: TGTGCCAGCAGCGAAAATGGAGACAGGGGCCCCTACGAGCAGTACTTC

J gene: TRBJ1-2
V gene: TRBV29-1
clone size: NA
D gene: NA
CDR3 protein: CSAPRPGLGGYTF
CDR3 DNA: TGCAGCGCCCCCCGGCCGGGACTAGGTGGCTACACCTTC

J gene: TRBJ1-5
V gene: TRBV19
clone size: NA
D gene: TRBD1
CDR3 protein: CASSSRGRGDQPQHF
CDR3 DNA: TGTGCCAGTAGTTCCCGGGGCAGGGGGGACCAGCCCCAGCATTTT

J gene: TRBJ2-2
V gene: TRBV19
clone size: NA
D gene: TRBD2
CDR3 protein: CASTLGQAVAGGLTGELFF
CDR3 DNA: TGTGCCAGTACCCTAGGACAGGCGGTAGCGGGGGGGCTCACCGGGGAGCTGTTTTTT

J gene: TRBJ1-2
V gene: TRBV4-1
clone size: NA
D gene: TRBD1
CDR3 protein: CASSQVGTANGYTF
CDR3 DNA: TGCGCCAGCAGCCAAGTAGGGACAGCTAATGGCTACACCTTC

J gene: TRBJ2-2
V gene: TRBV7-3
clone size: NA
D gene: NA
CDR3 protein: CASTPTSGTGELFF
CDR3 DNA: TGTGCCAGCACCCCAACCTCGGGCACCGGGGAGCTGTTTTTT

J gene: TRBJ1-1
V gene: TRBV28
clone size: NA
D gene: NA
CDR3 protein: CASSFAANTEAFF
CDR3 DNA: TGTGCCAGCAGTTTCGCGGCGAACACTGAAGCTTTCTTT

J gene: TRBJ1-2
V gene: TRBV28
clone size: NA
D gene: TRBD1
CDR3 protein: CASRLRTGGLGGYTF
CDR3 DNA: TGTGCCAGCAGGCTTCGTACAGGGGGCCTTGGTGGCTACACCTTC

J gene: TRBJ2-7
V gene: TRBV6-2/TRBV6-3
clone size: NA
D gene: TRBD1
CDR3 protein: CASSDLPGGYEQYF
CDR3 DNA: TGTGCCAGCAGCGACCTGCCAGGGGGCTACGAGCAGTACTTC

J gene: TRBJ2-1
V gene: TRBV9
clone size: NA
D gene: NA
CDR3 protein: CASSAGTYYNEQFF
CDR3 DNA: TGTGCCAGCAGCGCCGGGACTTACTACAATGAGCAGTTCTTC

J gene: TRBJ2-7
V gene: TRBV5-6
clone size: few
D gene: TRBD1
CDR3 protein: CASSLVQGAYEQYF
CDR3 DNA: TGTGCCAGCAGCTTGGTTCAGGGGGCCTACGAGCAGTACTTC

J gene: TRBJ1-3
V gene: TRBV19
clone size: NA
D gene: NA
CDR3 protein: CASSIGYGVGNTIYF
CDR3 DNA: TGTGCCAGTAGTATCGGATACGGGGTAGGAAACACCATATATTTT

J gene: TRBJ2-7
V gene: TRBV13
clone size: once
D gene: TRBD1
CDR3 protein: CASSYRTGDSEQYF
CDR3 DNA: TGTGCCAGCAGCTACCGGACAGGGGACAGCGAGCAGTACTTC